A single TCR beta chain is shown here with its context. Trimming at V came to 5 bases and at J to 2 bases, leaving 10 bases not matched to a gene. The CDR3 is 16 amino acids. Germline V lookup: CDR1 MDHEN, CDR2 SYDVKM. Alongside a J-beta primer mix, a sample-barcoded 5' primer served in a second PCR lasting about 7 to 12 cycles. TCRdb used MiXCR to reprocess the 5' RACE reads, holding one entry per CDR3 protein. The table records 1.6 million or so distinct CDR3 sequences, roughly a third of them present only once. This sample was taken from a study of blood T cells in healthy people across ages. This TCR came from a woman aged 30 to 39 in good health. The chain carries TRBV28 and TRBJ1-2; 8 bases map to TRBD1. Sequencing used blood. This CDR3 is CASSPSGPGGNYGYTF. The CDR3 region has the DNA TGTGCCAGCAGTCCCTCGGGGCCAGGGGGCAACTATGGCTACACCTTC.